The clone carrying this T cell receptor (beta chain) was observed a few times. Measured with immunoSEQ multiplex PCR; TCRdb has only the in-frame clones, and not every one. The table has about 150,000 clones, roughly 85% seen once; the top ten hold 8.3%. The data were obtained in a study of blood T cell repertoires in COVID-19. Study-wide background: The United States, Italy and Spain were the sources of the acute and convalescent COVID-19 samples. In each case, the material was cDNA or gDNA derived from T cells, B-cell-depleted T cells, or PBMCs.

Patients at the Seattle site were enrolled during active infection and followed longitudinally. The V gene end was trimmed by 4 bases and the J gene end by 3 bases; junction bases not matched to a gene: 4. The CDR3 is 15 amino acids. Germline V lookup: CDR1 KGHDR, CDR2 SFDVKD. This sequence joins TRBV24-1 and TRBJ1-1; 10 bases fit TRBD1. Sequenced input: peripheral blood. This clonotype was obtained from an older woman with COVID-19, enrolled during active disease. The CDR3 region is CATSDPGTGDTEAFF. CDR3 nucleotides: TGTGCCACCAGTGACCCCGGGACAGGGGACACTGAAGCTTTCTTT.